This TCR beta chain comes out of a study of PD-1 blockade in mismatch repair-deficient tumors. On the study more broadly: Patients had over ten mismatch repair-deficient cancer types and were previously treated and progressing. Findings of the study overall: Rapid post-treatment expansion, then contraction, generally preceding radiologic response, marked tumor-resident clones.

Assay: immunoSEQ multiplex PCR; the TCRdb copy retains only in-frame clones and omits some. This sample has tens of thousands of clones, with approximately 80% found just once. This clone was found a few times. Its specificity is unknown. This CDR3 is 13 amino acids long. V shed 1 base and J shed 11 bases, with 15 bases lying between them. Germline V lookup: CDR1 GTSNPN, CDR2 SVGIG (reference sequence). Mismatch repair deficiency was confirmed in all patients, by PCR or immunohistochemistry. A few pembrolizumab responders had their TCRs sequenced. This sample comprised PBMCs, obtained approximately 6 weeks after starting pembrolizumab. The chain employs TRBV30 and TRBJ2-1, with a weak D call TRBD1 (5 bases). The TCR comes from an adult with mismatch repair-deficient cancer. This CDR3 is CAWSEGVSLKQFF. CDR3 sequence (DNA): TGTGCCTGGAGTGAAGGGGTGTCCCTGAAGCAGTTCTTC.